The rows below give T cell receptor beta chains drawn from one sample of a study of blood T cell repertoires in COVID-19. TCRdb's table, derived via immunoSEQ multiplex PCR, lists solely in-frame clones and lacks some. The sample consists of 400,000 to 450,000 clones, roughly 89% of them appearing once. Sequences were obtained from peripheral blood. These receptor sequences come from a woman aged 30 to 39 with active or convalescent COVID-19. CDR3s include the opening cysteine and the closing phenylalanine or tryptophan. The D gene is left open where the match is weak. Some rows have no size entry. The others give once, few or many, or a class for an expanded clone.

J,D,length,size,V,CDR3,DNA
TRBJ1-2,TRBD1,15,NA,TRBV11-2,CASSFRVTGNYGYTF,TGTGCCAGCAGCTTTCGCGTGACAGGGAACTATGGCTACACCTTC
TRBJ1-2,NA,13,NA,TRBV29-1,CSVDHQGSYGYTF,TGCAGCGTCGACCACCAGGGGTCCTATGGCTACACCTTC
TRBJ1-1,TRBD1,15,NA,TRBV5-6,CASSPTGTGVTEAFF,TGTGCCAGCAGCCCTACCGGGACAGGGGTTACTGAAGCTTTCTTT
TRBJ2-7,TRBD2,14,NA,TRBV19,CASSLLAGAYEQYF,TGTGCCAGTAGTCTTCTAGCGGGGGCCTACGAGCAGTACTTC
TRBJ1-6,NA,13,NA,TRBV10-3,CAISDAGNSPLHF,TGTGCCATCAGTGATGCCGGGAACTCACCCCTCCACTTT
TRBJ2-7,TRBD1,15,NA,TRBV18,CASSPPGQGGYEQYF,TGTGCCAGCTCACCACCGGGACAGGGGGGCTACGAGCAGTACTTC
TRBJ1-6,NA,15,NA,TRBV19,CASSIAGVKDSPLHF,TGTGCCAGTAGTATCGCAGGGGTGAAGGATTCACCCCTCCACTTT
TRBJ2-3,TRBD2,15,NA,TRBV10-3,CAISEASGAPNTQYF,TGTGCCATCAGTGAAGCTAGCGGGGCGCCAAATACGCAGTATTTT
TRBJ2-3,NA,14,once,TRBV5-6,CASSPLESTDTQYF,TGTGCCAGCAGCCCCCTCGAGAGCACAGATACGCAGTATTTT
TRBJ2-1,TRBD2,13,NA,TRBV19,CASSTRGVNEQFF,TGTGCCAGTAGTACCCGGGGGGTGAATGAGCAGTTCTTC
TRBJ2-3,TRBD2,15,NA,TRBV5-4,CASSPPGLDSNTQYF,TGTGCCAGCAGCCCCCCGGGACTAGATTCGAATACGCAGTATTTT
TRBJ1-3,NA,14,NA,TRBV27,CASSPLGGGNTIYF,TGTGCCAGCAGTCCCCTTGGAGGTGGAAACACCATATATTTT
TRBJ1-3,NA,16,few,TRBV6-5,CASSYSPGSSGNTIYF,TGTGCCAGCAGTTACTCCCCAGGGTCGTCTGGAAACACCATATATTTT
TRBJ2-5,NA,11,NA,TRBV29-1,CSVGGVETQYF,TGCAGCGTTGGCGGGGTAGAGACCCAGTACTTC
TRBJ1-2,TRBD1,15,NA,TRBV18,CASSLDREANYGYTF,TGTGCCAGCTCACTAGACAGGGAAGCTAACTATGGCTACACCTTC
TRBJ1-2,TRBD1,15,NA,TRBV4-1,CASSQEHRGHYGYTF,TGCGCCAGCAGCCAAGAGCACAGGGGCCACTATGGCTACACCTTC
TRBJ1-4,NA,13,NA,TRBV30,CAWGWGRDEKLFF,TGTGCCTGGGGGTGGGGGAGGGATGAAAAACTGTTTTTT
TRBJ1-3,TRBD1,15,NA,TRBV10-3,CAISETGGSGNTIYF,TGTGCCATCAGTGAGACAGGGGGCTCTGGAAACACCATATATTTT
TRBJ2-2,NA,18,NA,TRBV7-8,CASSLVTTTRANTGELFF,TGTGCCAGCAGCTTAGTCACTACTACTCGAGCGAACACCGGGGAGCTGTTTTTT
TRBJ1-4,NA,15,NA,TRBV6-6,CASSYIVGTNEKLFF,TGTGCCAGCAGTTACATTGTCGGGACTAATGAAAAACTGTTTTTT
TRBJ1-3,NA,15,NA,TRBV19,CASSRTQGPGNTIYF,TGTGCCAGTAGTAGAACACAGGGACCTGGAAACACCATATATTTT
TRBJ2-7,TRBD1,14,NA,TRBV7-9,CASSFSTGEYEQYF,TGTGCCAGCAGCTTTAGTACAGGGGAATACGAGCAGTACTTC
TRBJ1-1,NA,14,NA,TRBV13,CASSLDRGSTEAFF,TGTGCCAGCAGCTTAGATAGGGGGTCCACTGAAGCTTTCTTT
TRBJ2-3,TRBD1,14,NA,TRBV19,CATGQGGSTDTQYF,TGTGCCACTGGACAGGGAGGAAGCACAGATACGCAGTATTTT
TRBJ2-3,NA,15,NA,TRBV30,CAWSRLGSKTDTQYF,TGTGCCTGGAGTCGTCTCGGGAGTAAGACAGATACGCAGTATTTT
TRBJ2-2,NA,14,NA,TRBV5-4,CASSPGTNTGELFF,TGTGCCAGCAGCCCCGGGACAAACACCGGGGAGCTGTTTTTT
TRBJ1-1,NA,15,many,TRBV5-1,CASSFRMAVNTEAFF,TGCGCCAGCAGCTTTCGTATGGCTGTGAACACTGAAGCTTTCTTT
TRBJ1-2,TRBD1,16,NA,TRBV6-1,CASSEQGPGQGLGYTF,TGTGCCAGCAGTGAACAGGGACCGGGACAGGGACTTGGCTACACCTTC
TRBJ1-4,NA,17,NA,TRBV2,CASSGDSRPRVNEKLFF,TGTGCCAGCAGTGGTGATTCAAGACCCAGGGTGAATGAAAAACTGTTTTTT
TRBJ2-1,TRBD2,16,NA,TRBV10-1,CASSELGLAGGNEQFF,TGCGCCAGCAGTGAGTTGGGACTAGCGGGGGGGAATGAGCAGTTCTTC
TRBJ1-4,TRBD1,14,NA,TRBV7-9,CASSPQGGHEKLFF,TGTGCCAGCAGCCCACAGGGGGGTCATGAAAAACTGTTTTTT
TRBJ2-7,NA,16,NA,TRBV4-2,CASSQDWGGVTYEQYF,TGTGCCAGCAGCCAAGATTGGGGCGGGGTGACCTACGAGCAGTACTTC
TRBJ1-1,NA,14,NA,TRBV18,CASSPSNLNTEAFF,TGTGCCAGCTCACCGTCCAACTTAAACACTGAAGCTTTCTTT